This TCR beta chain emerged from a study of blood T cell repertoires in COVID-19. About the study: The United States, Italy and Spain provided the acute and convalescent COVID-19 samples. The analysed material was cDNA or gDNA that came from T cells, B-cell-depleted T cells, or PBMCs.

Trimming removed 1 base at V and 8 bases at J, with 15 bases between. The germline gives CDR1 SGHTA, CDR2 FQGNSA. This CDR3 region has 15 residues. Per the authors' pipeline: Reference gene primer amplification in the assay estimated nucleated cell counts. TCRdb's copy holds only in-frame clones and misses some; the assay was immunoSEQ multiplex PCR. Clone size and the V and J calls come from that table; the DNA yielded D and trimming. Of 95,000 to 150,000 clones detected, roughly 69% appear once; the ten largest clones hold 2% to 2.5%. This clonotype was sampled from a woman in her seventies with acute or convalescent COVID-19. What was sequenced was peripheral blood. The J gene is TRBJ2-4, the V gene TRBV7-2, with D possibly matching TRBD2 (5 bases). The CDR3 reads CASSLGGVGTDIQYF. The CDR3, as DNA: TGTGCCAGCAGCTTAGGGGGAGTGGGTACGGACATTCAGTACTTC.